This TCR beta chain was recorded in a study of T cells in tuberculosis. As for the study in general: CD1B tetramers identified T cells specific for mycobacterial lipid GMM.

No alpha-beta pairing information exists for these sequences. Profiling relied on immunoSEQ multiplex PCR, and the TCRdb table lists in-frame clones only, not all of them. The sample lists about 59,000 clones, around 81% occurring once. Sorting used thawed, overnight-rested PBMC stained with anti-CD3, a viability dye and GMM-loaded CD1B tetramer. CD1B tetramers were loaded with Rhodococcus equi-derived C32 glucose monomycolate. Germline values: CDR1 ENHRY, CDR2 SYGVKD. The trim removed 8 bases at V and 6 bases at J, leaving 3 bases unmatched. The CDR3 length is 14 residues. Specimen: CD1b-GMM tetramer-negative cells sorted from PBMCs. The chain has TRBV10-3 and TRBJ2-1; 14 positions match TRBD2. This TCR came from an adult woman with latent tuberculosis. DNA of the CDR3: TGTGCCATCCAGACTAGCGGGGGGGTCAATGAGCAGTTCTTC. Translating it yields CAIQTSGGVNEQFF.